Below, 10 T cell receptor beta chains from the same sample are listed, as sequenced in a study of T cells in localized non-small cell lung cancer. Using immunoSEQ multiplex PCR, the repertoire was profiled, and TCRdb retains in-frame clones only, with some absent. The data contain about 33,000 clones, 85% to 90% of them singletons. This specimen consisted of peripheral blood, obtained before any cancer treatment. All receptors come from a man aged 40-75 years with stage I lung adenocarcinoma.

The chain uses TRBV6-6 and TRBJ2-1; 8 bases align to TRBD2. CDR3 size: 15 residues. V lost 6 bases, J lost 8 bases, and 12 bases stayed unmatched. Germline CDR1 reads MNHNY; CDR2 reads SVGAGI (reference sequence). The CDR3 reads CASSLYGLAVDEQFF. The CDR3 nucleotides are TGTGCCAGCAGCCTATACGGACTAGCAGTCGATGAGCAGTTCTTC.

V gene TRBV6-1 combines with J gene TRBJ2-3, with D uncertain. With 1 base removed from V and 1 base from J, the gap between germline ends came to 9 bases. Germline V gene sequence: CDR1 MNHNS, CDR2 SASEGT. CDR3 length: 15 amino acids. The CDR3 sequence: CASSEGGFRTDTQYF. CDR3 nucleotides: TGTGCCAGCAGTGAAGGGGGATTTCGCACAGATACGCAGTATTTT.

This rearrangement joins TRBV2 to TRBJ2-7; 11 nucleotides match TRBD1. The CDR3 is 13 residues long. After removal of 6 bases from V and 6 bases from J, the junction contained 4 bases not matched to a gene. Germline V lookup: CDR1 SNHLY, CDR2 FYNNEI. CDR3 in amino acids: CASSLGTGGEQYF. DNA for the CDR3: TGTGCCAGCAGCCTAGGGACAGGGGGCGAGCAGTACTTC.

The V and J genes are TRBV7-2 and TRBJ2-3, with 9 bases matching TRBD2. Losses at the gene ends were 3 bases for V and 3 bases for J; bases not matched to a gene: 7. CDR3 length: 16 amino acids. The germline V gene encodes CDR1 SGHTA and CDR2 FQGNSA. CDR3 protein: CASSFLRGGLTDTQYF. For the CDR3, the DNA is TGTGCCAGCAGCTTCTTGCGGGGGGGCCTTACAGATACGCAGTATTTT. The full variable domain, with the rest looked up from reference TRBV7-2 and TRBJ2-3, is GAGVSQSPSNKVTEKGKDVELRCDPISGHTALYWYRQSLGQGLEFLIYFQGNSAPDKSGLPSDRFSAERTGGSVSTLTIQRTQQEDSAVYLCASSFLRGGLTDTQYFGPGTRLTVL.

V gene TRBV7-8 combines with J gene TRBJ2-7; the D gene is possibly TRBD1 (5 bases). Germline lookup yields CDR1 SGHVS and CDR2 FQNEAQ. V was trimmed by 1 base and J by 9 bases, leaving 10 bases between them. CDR3 length equals 12 residues. The CDR3 protein is CASSLGGRRQYF. The CDR3 nucleotides read TGTGCCAGCAGCTTAGGGGGCCGGCGGCAGTACTTC. Looking up the rest from reference TRBV7-8 and TRBJ2-7 gives the full variable domain: GAGVSQSPRYKVAKRGQDVALRCDPISGHVSLFWYQQALGQGPEFLTYFQNEAQLDKSGLPSDRFFAERPEGSVSTLKIQRTQQEDSAVYLCASSLGGRRQYFGPGTRLTVT.

The J gene is TRBJ1-4, the V gene TRBV5-1, with TRBD1 as a possible D gene (5 bases). This CDR3 spans 19 amino acids. CDR1 is SGHRS and CDR2 is YFSETQ in the germline V gene. The V and J ends lost 1 base and 0 bases respectively, with 19 bases between them. CDR3 in amino acids: CASSLTGTAPGTTNEKLFF. In DNA, the CDR3 is TGCGCCAGCAGCTTGACCGGGACTGCTCCTGGAACAACTAATGAAAAACTGTTTTTT.

The rearrangement joins TRBV18 to TRBJ1-3; the match to TRBD1 covers 7 bases. The CDR3 is 16 residues long. In germline, CDR1 is KGHSH, CDR2 LQKENI. Trimming took 6 bases from V and 4 from J; bases not matched to a gene: 12. The CDR3 protein is CASSPSSTGAGNTIYF. The CDR3 nucleotides read TGTGCCAGCTCGCCTTCATCCACAGGGGCGGGAAACACCATATATTTT.

The chain combines TRBV18 with TRBJ2-2, with TRBD1 as a possible D gene (5 bases). The germline V gene encodes CDR1 KGHSH and CDR2 LQKENI. Trimming cost V 3 bases and J 1 base, with 15 bases left between them. This CDR3 is built from 17 residues. The CDR3: CASSPRNPGQNTGELFF. In DNA, the CDR3 is TGTGCCAGCTCACCGAGAAATCCAGGACAGAACACCGGGGAGCTGTTTTTT.

This clone was counted once. The chain joins TRBV6-1 to TRBJ1-1; no definite D call. Trimming took off 2 bases at V and 6 bases at J, with 10 bases between the two ends. CDR1 and CDR2 (germline): MNHNS, SASEGT. The CDR3 contains 13 residues. DNA of the CDR3: TGTGCCAGCAGTGAAAGGGTCCCCCCTGAAGCTTTCTTT. This sequence encodes CASSERVPPEAFF.

J is TRBJ2-2 and V is TRBV5-4, with D possibly TRBD1 on 5 matching bases. Germline CDR1 is SGHNT and CDR2 is YYREEE (reference sequence). This CDR3 spans 13 amino acids. Trimming removed 4 bases from V and 8 bases from J, with 12 bases in between. Here the CDR3 reads CASSVDSPGELFF. The CDR3 DNA reads as TGTGCCAGCAGCGTAGACAGTCCAGGGGAGCTGTTTTTT.